This TCR beta chain was recovered during a study of T-cell reconstitution after alpha-beta-depleted transplantation in children. The V end was cut by 3 bases, the J end by 0 bases, with 19 bases between. CDR3 length: 18 residues. Germline V gene lookup returns CDR1 SNHLY and CDR2 FYNNEI. This clonotype was observed at least ten times. Preparation of the TCRbeta library was carried out with unique molecular identifiers. TCRdb re-called the PCR reads through MiXCR, storing one row per CDR3 protein. This table holds about 200,000 distinct CDR3 sequences, 14% to 15% found once. The rearrangement links TRBV2 to TRBJ2-3; D is perhaps TRBD1 (6 bases). The specimen comprised PBMCs from the stem cell graft donor, sampled from the stem cell graft. The sequence was collected from a human donor who donated a stem cell graft to a child with acute lymphoblastic leukemia. The CDR3 protein is CASSDSFGGVESTDTQYF. The CDR3 DNA reads as TGTGCCAGCAGTGATAGTTTTGGGGGCGTAGAGAGCACAGATACGCAGTATTTT.